The present T cell receptor beta chain was sequenced within a study of identifying expanded T cells in peripheral blood. Repertoires were generated with immunoSEQ multiplex PCR, while TCRdb's copy carries only in-frame clones and drops some. The top ten clones hold more than 5.5% of a sample with about 100,000 clones, over 70% of them seen once. V lost 6 bases and J lost 6; bases outside the gene matches: 13. Germline loops: CDR1 SGHRS, CDR2 YFSETQ. The CDR3 extends over 15 amino acids. The source material was blood. This TCR derives from a person between 18 and 75 years old in good health. The V gene is TRBV5-1, the J gene TRBJ1-1; TRBD1 matches at 8 bases. The CDR3 here is CASMRQGRGPAEAFF. The CDR3 region has the DNA TGCGCCAGCATGCGACAGGGGAGAGGGCCGGCTGAAGCTTTCTTT.